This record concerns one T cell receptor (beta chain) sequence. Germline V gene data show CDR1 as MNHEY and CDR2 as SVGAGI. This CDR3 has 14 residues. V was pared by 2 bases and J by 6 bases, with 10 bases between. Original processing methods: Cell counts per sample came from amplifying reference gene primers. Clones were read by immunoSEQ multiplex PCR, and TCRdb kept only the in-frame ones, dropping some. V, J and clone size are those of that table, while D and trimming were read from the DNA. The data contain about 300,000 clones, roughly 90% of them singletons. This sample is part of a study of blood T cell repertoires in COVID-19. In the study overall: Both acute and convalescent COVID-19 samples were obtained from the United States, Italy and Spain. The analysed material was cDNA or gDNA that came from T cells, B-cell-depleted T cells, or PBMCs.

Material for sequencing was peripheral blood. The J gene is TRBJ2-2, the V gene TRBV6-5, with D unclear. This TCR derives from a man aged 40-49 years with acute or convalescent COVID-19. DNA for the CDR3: TGTGCCAGCAGTTACAACGGTGTCGCCGGGGAGCTGTTTTTT. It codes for CASSYNGVAGELFF.